Only a few counts were recorded for the clone carrying this T cell receptor (beta chain). Its target is unknown. These data come from a study of blood T cells in healthy people across ages. Overall study findings and caveats: Strongly correlated with naive T cell percentage was TCR beta diversity.

V lost 4 bases, J lost 5 bases, and 12 bases lay in between. CDR1 ENHRY and CDR2 SYGVKD come from the germline V gene. The CDR3 extends over 14 amino acids. It was with a sample-barcoded 5' primer and a J-beta primer mix that a second PCR of about 6 to 12 cycles was run. TCRdb re-derived calls from the 5' RACE reads in MiXCR, one entry per CDR3 protein. The sample holds under 1,100,000 distinct CDR3 sequences, under 30% seen once. These data were likewise used in another study, on T cells of mothers and their children. That paper states: The search for persistent microchimeric T cell clones detected none.

This clonotype was sampled from a girl aged 2 to 9 in good health. The chain carries TRBV10-3 and TRBJ2-4, with D possibly matching TRBD1 (5 bases). Sequencing was performed on blood. CDR3 DNA: TGTGCCATCAGTGGGGGCGAAAGGGAAAACATTCAGTACTTC. Residues: CAISGGERENIQYF.